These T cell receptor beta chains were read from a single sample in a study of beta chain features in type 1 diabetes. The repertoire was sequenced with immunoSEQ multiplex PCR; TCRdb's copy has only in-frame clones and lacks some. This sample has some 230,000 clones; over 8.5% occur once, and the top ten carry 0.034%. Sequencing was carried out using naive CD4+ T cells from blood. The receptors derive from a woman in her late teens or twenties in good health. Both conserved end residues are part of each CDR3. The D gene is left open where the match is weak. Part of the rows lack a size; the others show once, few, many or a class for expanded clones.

cdr3_nt: TGTGCCAGCTCACCATCGGGGGGACGGAATCCTGAAGCTTTCTTT
cdr3_aa: CASSPSGGRNPEAFF
d_call: .
cdr3_length: 15
j_call: TRBJ1-1
v_call: TRBV18
clone_size: few

cdr3_nt: TGCGCCAGCAGCCGATCGAGTCGCGCATCAACCTACAATGAGCAGTTCTTC
cdr3_aa: CASSRSSRASTYNEQFF
d_call: .
cdr3_length: 17
j_call: TRBJ2-1
v_call: TRBV5-1
clone_size: .

cdr3_nt: TGTGCCTGGGTTGACACCTCTGGAAACACCATATATTTT
cdr3_aa: CAWVDTSGNTIYF
d_call: .
cdr3_length: 13
j_call: TRBJ1-3
v_call: TRBV30
clone_size: .

cdr3_nt: TGTGCCAGCAGCCTGGCCAGGGGGCTCGACGAGCAGTACTTC
cdr3_aa: CASSLARGLDEQYF
d_call: TRBD1
cdr3_length: 14
j_call: TRBJ2-7
v_call: TRBV7-9
clone_size: many

cdr3_nt: TGTGCCAGCAGTTACCGGGGACAGCACCAAGAGACCCAGTACTTC
cdr3_aa: CASSYRGQHQETQYF
d_call: TRBD1
cdr3_length: 15
j_call: TRBJ2-5
v_call: TRBV6-6
clone_size: .

cdr3_nt: TGTGCCAGCACCCTTAAGGAGGGCACTGAAGCTTTCTTT
cdr3_aa: CASTLKEGTEAFF
d_call: .
cdr3_length: 13
j_call: TRBJ1-1
v_call: TRBV11-2
clone_size: .

cdr3_nt: TGTGCCAGCAGCTTAGACAGGGTGAACACTGAAGCTTTCTTT
cdr3_aa: CASSLDRVNTEAFF
d_call: .
cdr3_length: 14
j_call: TRBJ1-1
v_call: TRBV7-9
clone_size: .

cdr3_nt: TGTGCCAGTAGTATGTTCGTGACAGACCAATCCCCGAACACTGAAGCTTTCTTT
cdr3_aa: CASSMFVTDQSPNTEAFF
d_call: .
cdr3_length: 18
j_call: TRBJ1-1
v_call: TRBV19
clone_size: .

cdr3_nt: TGTGCCAGCAGTCTACAGGGTTCCTACGAGCAGTACTTC
cdr3_aa: CASSLQGSYEQYF
d_call: .
cdr3_length: 13
j_call: TRBJ2-7
v_call: TRBV5-4
clone_size: few

cdr3_nt: TGTGCCAGCAGCTCCCTATACGAACAGTACTTC
cdr3_aa: CASSSLYEQYF
d_call: .
cdr3_length: 11
j_call: TRBJ2-7
v_call: TRBV5-4
clone_size: .

cdr3_nt: TGTGCCAGCAGCTTACAGGGTGGAAATGAGCAGTTCTTC
cdr3_aa: CASSLQGGNEQFF
d_call: .
cdr3_length: 13
j_call: TRBJ2-1
v_call: TRBV7-9
clone_size: .

cdr3_nt: TGTGCCAGCAGTACAGGGGGATGGGACTATGGCTACACCTTC
cdr3_aa: CASSTGGWDYGYTF
d_call: TRBD1
cdr3_length: 14
j_call: TRBJ1-2
v_call: TRBV7-2
clone_size: .

cdr3_nt: TGTGCCTGGAGTGTACAGTCGAACACTGAAGCTTTCTTT
cdr3_aa: CAWSVQSNTEAFF
d_call: .
cdr3_length: 13
j_call: TRBJ1-1
v_call: TRBV30
clone_size: few

cdr3_nt: TGTGCCAGCCGCAGGGTAGTCGAGACCCAGTACTTC
cdr3_aa: CASRRVVETQYF
d_call: .
cdr3_length: 12
j_call: TRBJ2-5
v_call: TRBV6-5
clone_size: .

cdr3_nt: TGTGCCAGCAGTTTATCGAGTTCACCCCTCCACTTT
cdr3_aa: CASSLSSSPLHF
d_call: .
cdr3_length: 12
j_call: TRBJ1-6
v_call: TRBV27
clone_size: .

cdr3_nt: TGTGCCAGCAGCTTGGCGGGAGTAGGTACCGGGGAGCTGTTTTTT
cdr3_aa: CASSLAGVGTGELFF
d_call: .
cdr3_length: 15
j_call: TRBJ2-2
v_call: TRBV5-4
clone_size: few

cdr3_nt: TGCGCCAGCAGCTTGCCGGCTAGCGGGGGAGGAGATACGCAGTATTTT
cdr3_aa: CASSLPASGGGDTQYF
d_call: TRBD2
cdr3_length: 16
j_call: TRBJ2-3
v_call: TRBV5-1
clone_size: .

cdr3_nt: TGTGCCAGCAGCTCAGCTCCACTCGGGGAGCTGTTTTTT
cdr3_aa: CASSSAPLGELFF
d_call: .
cdr3_length: 13
j_call: TRBJ2-2
v_call: TRBV7-9
clone_size: .

cdr3_nt: TGCGCCAGCAGCCTGGACAGAAGCACAGATACGCAGTATTTT
cdr3_aa: CASSLDRSTDTQYF
d_call: .
cdr3_length: 14
j_call: TRBJ2-3
v_call: TRBV5-1
clone_size: .

cdr3_nt: TGTGCCAGCAGCTTGGCGCCCACTAGTGCAGATACGCAGTATTTT
cdr3_aa: CASSLAPTSADTQYF
d_call: .
cdr3_length: 15
j_call: TRBJ2-3
v_call: TRBV4-2
clone_size: few

cdr3_nt: TGTGCCTGGAGAGAGAAGACGGGAAGGAATGGCTACACCTTC
cdr3_aa: CAWREKTGRNGYTF
d_call: .
cdr3_length: 14
j_call: TRBJ1-2
v_call: TRBV30
clone_size: few

cdr3_nt: TGTGCCAGCAGCACGACTGGGGCCAACTATGGCTACACCTTC
cdr3_aa: CASSTTGANYGYTF
d_call: .
cdr3_length: 14
j_call: TRBJ1-2
v_call: TRBV9
clone_size: few

cdr3_nt: TGCGCCAGCAGCTCCCAGGAAGGAGAGACCCAGTACTTC
cdr3_aa: CASSSQEGETQYF
d_call: .
cdr3_length: 13
j_call: TRBJ2-5
v_call: TRBV5-1
clone_size: .

cdr3_nt: TGTGCCAGCAGCCCTCGACTAGCGGGAGGGATCGAGCAGTACTTC
cdr3_aa: CASSPRLAGGIEQYF
d_call: TRBD2
cdr3_length: 15
j_call: TRBJ2-7
v_call: TRBV7-9
clone_size: few

cdr3_nt: TGTGCCAGCAACTTAGGACCAGGCATGAAGACCCAGTACTTC
cdr3_aa: CASNLGPGMKTQYF
d_call: .
cdr3_length: 14
j_call: TRBJ2-5
v_call: TRBV7-6
clone_size: .

cdr3_nt: TGTGCCTGGAGCCCCCCCGGACAAGTTAACACTGAAGCTTTCTTT
cdr3_aa: CAWSPPGQVNTEAFF
d_call: .
cdr3_length: 15
j_call: TRBJ1-1
v_call: TRBV30
clone_size: few

cdr3_nt: TGTGCCATCAGTGAAATTGGCGGGGGGAGCTACGTGGAGCAGTACTTC
cdr3_aa: CAISEIGGGSYVEQYF
d_call: TRBD2
cdr3_length: 16
j_call: TRBJ2-7
v_call: TRBV10-3
clone_size: few

cdr3_nt: TGTGCCAGCAACTCCCTCCCGGGACAGAAGAACACCGGGGAGCTGTTTTTT
cdr3_aa: CASNSLPGQKNTGELFF
d_call: TRBD1
cdr3_length: 17
j_call: TRBJ2-2
v_call: TRBV27
clone_size: few

cdr3_nt: TGTGCCAGCAGTCCAGACAGCGCTAGCAATCAGCCCCAGCATTTT
cdr3_aa: CASSPDSASNQPQHF
d_call: .
cdr3_length: 15
j_call: TRBJ1-5
v_call: TRBV2
clone_size: .